This TCR beta chain was recovered during a study of blood T cell repertoires in COVID-19. Enrollees, about 18 to 89 years old, lived in 20 to 25 US areas. Cohorts were determined from participant-reported clinical history. V gave up 2 bases and J gave up 4 bases, with 15 bases separating them. Germline V CDR1 and CDR2: MGHRA, YSYEKL. The CDR3 has 16 amino acids. Sequencing used immunoSEQ multiplex PCR; TCRdb keeps in-frame clones, though not all of them. This repertoire shows a few hundred thousand clones, 87% found once; its top ten account for more than 1%. Sequencing used PBMCs or T cells enriched from blood (not recorded which). This chain joins TRBV4-1 and TRBJ1-5; D gene uncertain. The sequence came from a woman in her 30s who had recovered from COVID-19. The CDR3: CASSQRAVVSNQPQHF. The DNA of the CDR3 is TGCGCCAGCAGCCAAAGAGCGGTAGTTTCTAATCAGCCCCAGCATTTT.